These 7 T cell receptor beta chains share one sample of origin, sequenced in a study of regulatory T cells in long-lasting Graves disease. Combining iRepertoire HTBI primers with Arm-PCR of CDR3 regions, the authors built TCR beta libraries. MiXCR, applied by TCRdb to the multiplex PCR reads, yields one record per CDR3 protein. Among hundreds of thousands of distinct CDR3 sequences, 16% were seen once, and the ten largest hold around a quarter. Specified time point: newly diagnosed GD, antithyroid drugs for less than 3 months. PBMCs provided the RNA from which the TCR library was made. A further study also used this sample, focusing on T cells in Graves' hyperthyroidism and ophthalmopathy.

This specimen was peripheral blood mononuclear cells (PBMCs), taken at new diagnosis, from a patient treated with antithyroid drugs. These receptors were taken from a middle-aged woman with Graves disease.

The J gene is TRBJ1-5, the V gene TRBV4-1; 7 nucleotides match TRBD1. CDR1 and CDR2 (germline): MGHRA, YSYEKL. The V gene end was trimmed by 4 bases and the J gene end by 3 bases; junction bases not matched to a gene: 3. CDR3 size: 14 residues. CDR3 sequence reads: CASSPTGTNQPQHF. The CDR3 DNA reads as TGCGCCAGCAGCCCGACAGGGACCAATCAGCCCCAGCATTTT.

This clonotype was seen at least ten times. The CDR3 bases are TGTGCCAGCAGCTTAGAACTAGCGGGGGACAATGAGCAGTTCTTC. It yields the protein CASSLELAGDNEQFF. The rearrangement uses TRBV11-3 and TRBJ2-1, with 11 positions matching TRBD2. The CDR3 is made up of 15 amino acids. J lost 5 bases, V lost 0 bases, and 0 bases had no gene match. Germline values: CDR1 SGHNT, CDR2 YENEEA. Full variable domain (outside the CDR3, taken from reference TRBV11-3 and TRBJ2-1): EAGVVQSPRYKIIEKKQPVAFWCNPISGHNTLYWYLQNLGQGPELLIRYENEEAVDDSQLPKDRFSAERLKGVDSTLKIQPAELGDSAVYLCASSLELAGDNEQFFGPGTRLTVL.

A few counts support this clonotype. The CDR3 loop is CASKGQSSYNSPLHF. The CDR3 DNA reads as TGTGCCAGCAAAGGCCAGAGCTCCTATAATTCACCCCTCCACTTT. The rearrangement uses TRBV27 and TRBJ1-6; unclear D gene. V was cut by 7 bases and J by 0 bases, with 10 bases left in between. Germline-derived CDR1 and CDR2 are MNHEY and SMNVEV (reference sequence). The CDR3 runs 15 residues.

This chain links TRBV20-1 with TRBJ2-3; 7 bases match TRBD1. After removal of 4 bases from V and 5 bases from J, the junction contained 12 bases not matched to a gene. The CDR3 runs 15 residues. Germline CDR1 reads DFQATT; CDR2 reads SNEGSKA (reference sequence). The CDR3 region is CSAKGAAGARDTQYF. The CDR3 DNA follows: TGCAGTGCTAAGGGGGCGGCAGGGGCCCGAGATACGCAGTATTTT.

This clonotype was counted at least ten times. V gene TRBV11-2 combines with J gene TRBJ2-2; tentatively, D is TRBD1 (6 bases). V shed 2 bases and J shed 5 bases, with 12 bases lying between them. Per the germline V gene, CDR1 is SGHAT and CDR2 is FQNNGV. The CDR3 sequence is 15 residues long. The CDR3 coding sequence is TGTGCCAGCAGCTTAATTTCCGGGACAACCGGGGAGCTGTTTTTT. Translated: CASSLISGTTGELFF.

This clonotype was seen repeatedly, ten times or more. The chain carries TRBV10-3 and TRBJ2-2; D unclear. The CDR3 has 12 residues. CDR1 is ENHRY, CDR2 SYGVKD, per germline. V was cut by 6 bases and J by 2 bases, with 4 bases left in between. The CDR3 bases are TGTGCCATCAGGGACAACACCGGGGAGCTGTTTTTT. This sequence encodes CAIRDNTGELFF.

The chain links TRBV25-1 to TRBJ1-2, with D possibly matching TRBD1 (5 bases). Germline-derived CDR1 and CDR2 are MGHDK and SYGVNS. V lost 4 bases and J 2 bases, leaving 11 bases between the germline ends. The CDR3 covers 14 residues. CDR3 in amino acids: CASSAPGRNYGYTF. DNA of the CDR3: TGTGCCAGCAGTGCCCCGGGACGAAACTATGGCTACACCTTC.